One and the same sample provided the 10 T cell receptor beta chains below, sequenced in a study of human T cells and chemical hapten exposure. As for time point: patch test 2, 6 weeks after DPC sensitization. Indicated treatment: therapeutic diphenylcyclopropenone sensitization with weekly scalp DPC. Via MiXCR, TCRdb re-called the RACE reads, giving one row per CDR3 protein. The table lists about 350,000 distinct CDR3 sequences, about 6.3% of them singletons. The sequenced sample was whole blood, obtained in connection with sensitization to the hapten diphenylcyclopropenone (DPC). Source of these receptors: a woman under 30 with alopecia areata. Some clones in this sample may be carry-over from other donors' samples.

In this sample, this clonotype turned up a few times. The genes are TRBV20-1 and TRBJ2-3; 7 bases match TRBD1. The length of the CDR3 is 14 residues. Germline assignment: CDR1 DFQATT and CDR2 SNEGSKA (reference sequence). The J segment lost 2 bases and the V segment lost 2 bases, leaving 4 bases of the junction unmatched. CDR3 DNA: TGCAGTGCTAGAAGGACAGGAGTCACAGATACGCAGTATTTT. Residues: CSARRTGVTDTQYF.

Only a few counts were recorded for this clonotype. This chain links TRBV15 with TRBJ1-1; no firm D call. The CDR3 runs 14 residues. Germline V gene data show CDR1 as LNHNV and CDR2 as YYDKDF (reference sequence). Trimming pared 0 bases from V and 0 bases from J, leaving 5 bases between. The CDR3 loop reads CATSRDAMNTEAFF. CDR3 sequence (DNA): TGTGCCACCAGCAGAGATGCCATGAACACTGAAGCTTTCTTT.

This clonotype was counted many times. The CDR3 region has the DNA TGTGCCAGCAGCCCCCGGACCGAAGGAAACACCATATATTTT. This sequence encodes CASSPRTEGNTIYF. The chain employs TRBV13 and TRBJ1-3; D uncertain. Germline CDR1 reads PRHDT; CDR2 reads FYEKMQ (reference sequence). This CDR3 has 14 residues. V was clipped by 5 bases and J by 4 bases, with 12 bases between them.

This clonotype has ten or more counts. The gene calls are TRBV7-9 and TRBJ2-3, with a weak D call TRBD2 (5 bases). CDR3 length: 12 amino acids. Looked up from germline, CDR1 is SEHNR and CDR2 is FQNEAQ (reference sequence). The V and J ends lost 3 bases and 5 bases respectively, with 6 bases between them. CDR3 coding DNA: TGTGCCAGCAGCTTCAGCGGAGATACGCAGTATTTT. It encodes CASSFSGDTQYF.

This clonotype was seen ten or more times. The chain couples TRBV11-2 to TRBJ1-2; D call uncertain. Trimming stripped 4 bases from V and 3 bases from J, with 18 bases between. Germline CDR1 is SGHAT and CDR2 is FQNNGV. CDR3 size: 16 residues. The CDR3 DNA reads TGTGCCAGCAGCTCCTCTTCACGCCGAGACGACTATGGCTACACCTTC. Translated, it gives CASSSSSRRDDYGYTF.

The sample holds a few counts of this clonotype. At one end, the junction sequence differs from germline, possibly due to a read error. The chain's CDR3 is CASSLGLAGEVGLF. The CDR3 DNA reads TGTGCCAGCAGCTTGGGACTAGCGGGGGAGGTTGGGTTGTTC. The chain has TRBV5-4 and TRBJ2-1, with TRBD2 matching over 12 bases. The CDR3 has 14 amino acids. The germline CDR1 and CDR2 sequences are SGHNT and YYREEE (reference sequence).

This clonotype was seen many times. This chain uses TRBV4-2 with TRBJ1-5; 7 nucleotides line up with TRBD1. This CDR3 has 16 amino acids. CDR1 is LGHNA and CDR2 is YNFKEQ in the germline V gene. V lost 1 base, J lost 4 bases, and 7 bases stayed unmatched. In nucleotides, the CDR3 is TGTGCCAGCAGCCAAGGAGGGGGCGGCACTAATCAGCCCCAGCATTTT. Protein sequence: CASSQGGGGTNQPQHF.

CDR3 nucleotide sequence: TGCAGTGCTAGAGATCAGAGGACAGTCGATCGAGGCTACACCTTC. Translated, it gives CSARDQRTVDRGYTF. This chain connects TRBV20-1 to TRBJ1-2; D perhaps matches TRBD1 (6 bases). V was pared by 0 bases and J by 8 bases, with 19 bases between. The CDR3 is 15 residues long. The germline CDR1 and CDR2 sequences are DFQATT and SNEGSKA (reference sequence).

V gene TRBV6-2 or TRBV6-3 combines with J gene TRBJ2-7, with D perhaps TRBD2 (5 bases). The CDR3 is made up of 14 amino acids. V was pared by 0 bases and J by 4 bases, with 10 bases between. CDR1 and CDR2 (germline): MNHEY, SVGEGT. The CDR3, as DNA: TGTGCCAGCAGTTACTCCGGGGTAATATACGAGCAGTACTTC. This sequence encodes CASSYSGVIYEQYF.

This clonotype was seen many times. The chain uses TRBV18 and TRBJ1-1, with a possible D match to TRBD1 (5 bases). CDR3 length: 17 amino acids. Per germline, CDR1 KGHSH and CDR2 LQKENI. The germline V and J ends were trimmed by 0 bases and 1 base, with 15 bases remaining between them. The CDR3, as DNA: TGTGCCAGCTCACCACCGGGGAATAGTCAGGGGAACACTGAAGCTTTCTTT. It is translated as CASSPPGNSQGNTEAFF.